The clone carrying this TCR beta chain was seen a handful of times. The antigen is undetermined. Healthy bone marrow donors made up the donor group. The data were taken from a study of cytomegalovirus exposure and HLA in healthy donors. About the study: Around 86 million unique TCRs, all from HLA-typed donors, were included in an early release of the data. Findings and limits, study-wide: A later analysis showed HLA-associated TCR beta chains outstripping equally common others in clonal expansion. Trimming of TCR beta V- and J-genes showed a link, identified in a later analysis, to a missense DCLRE1C variant.

It was with 60 Vbeta and 13 Jbeta primers that the PCR ran. The method was immunoSEQ multiplex PCR; TCRdb's version includes in-frame clones alone and lacks a portion of them. Of about 130,000 clones in the sample, roughly 68% were seen once. Trimming took 6 bases from V and 0 from J; bases not matched to a gene: 2. The germline V gene encodes CDR1 ENHRY and CDR2 SYGVKD. This CDR3 has 15 residues. J is TRBJ2-2 and V is TRBV10-3; TRBD2 aligns across 9 bases. The sequence was collected from a woman between 45 and 60 years old in good health and CMV-seropositive. Source material: PBMCs. CDR3 coding DNA: TGTGCCATCAGAAGCGGGGGGACGAACACCGGGGAGCTGTTTTTT. Amino acids: CAIRSGGTNTGELFF.